The T cell receptor (beta chain) described here comes from a study of blood T cell repertoires in COVID-19. Study as a whole: The samples span acute and convalescent COVID-19 from the United States, Italy and Spain. From T cells, B-cell-depleted T cells, or PBMCs came the material, which was cDNA or gDNA.

Some clones are missing from TCRdb's copy, which holds only in-frame ones; the method was immunoSEQ multiplex PCR. The sample has just under 150,000 clones, roughly 90% seen once. After removal of 1 base from V and 5 bases from J, the junction contained 8 bases not matched to a gene. Germline V CDR1 and CDR2: LGHDT, YNNKEL (reference sequence). CDR3 length equals 16 residues. The chain recombines TRBV3-1 (or the pseudogene TRBV3-2) with TRBJ1-2; 9 bases map to TRBD1. The TCR was taken from a human donor in a cohort sampled during active COVID-19. Source material: peripheral blood. CDR3 residues: CASSQVTGGNRYGYTF. CDR3 sequence (DNA): TGTGCCAGCAGCCAAGTGACAGGGGGAAATCGTTATGGCTACACCTTC.